The 5 T cell receptor beta chains given below trace back to one sample, sequenced in a study of cytomegalovirus exposure and HLA in healthy donors (dated by TCRdb to about 2017). The method was the immunoSEQ multiplex PCR assay. A mixture of 60 forward primers for TCR Vbeta segments and 13 reverse primers for TCR Jbeta segments was used in the multiplex PCR. Sourced from immuneACCESS, this table was stored by TCRdb with only in-frame sequences that have V and J called. A share of the clones is absent; for the studies checked, an unresolved V gene accounts for under half, and the remainder has no known explanation. Across this sample there are about 59,000 clones, with about 69% seen only once. The leading ten clones occupy roughly 7% of the sample. The material sequenced was PBMCs. The receptor set was obtained from a man aged 25-45 years in good health and CMV-seropositive.

The J gene is TRBJ2-1, the V gene TRBV28; D unclear. Trimming removed 7 bases at V and 5 bases at J, with 9 bases between. The V gene's germline CDR1 is MDHEN and CDR2 SYDVKM. The CDR3 runs 12 residues. The CDR3 coding sequence is TGTGCCAGCAAGGAGCAAAACAATGAGCAGTTCTTC. Translated, it gives CASKEQNNEQFF.

This clone came up a few times. V usage is TRBV9 and J usage is TRBJ2-6; tentatively, D is TRBD2 (5 bases). The CDR3 loop spans 14 amino acids. The germline gives CDR1 SGDLS, CDR2 YYNGEE. The V end lost 6 bases, the J end lost 3 bases, and 10 bases lay between the germline ends. The CDR3 region is CASKTGYGANVLTF. CDR3 nucleotides: TGTGCCAGCAAAACGGGGTATGGGGCCAACGTCCTGACTTTC. Complete variable domain (other parts from reference TRBV9 and TRBJ2-6): DSGVTQTPKHLITATGQRVTLRCSPRSGDLSVYWYQQSLDQGLQFLIQYYNGEERAKGNILERFSAQQFPDLHSELNLSSLELGDSALYFCASKTGYGANVLTFGAGSRLTVL.

This clone appeared once. V usage is TRBV25-1 and J usage is TRBJ2-3; the match to TRBD2 covers 11 bases. Looked up from germline, CDR1 is MGHDK and CDR2 is SYGVNS. The CDR3 consists of 16 residues. V gave up 1 base and J gave up 4 bases; unmatched junction bases: 4. CDR3 protein: CASSESRGLAADTQYF. CDR3 in DNA: TGTGCCAGCAGTGAATCTCGGGGACTAGCGGCAGATACGCAGTATTTT.

V is TRBV7-2 and J is TRBJ2-7, with TRBD1 matching over 7 bases. J lost 1 base, V lost 6 bases, and 15 bases had no gene match. The CDR3 contains 17 residues. Germline CDR1 is SGHTA and CDR2 is FQGNSA. The CDR3 DNA reads TGTGCCAGCAGTCTGGACAGGCCCGTTAAGACGTCCTACGAGCAGTACTTC. Protein sequence: CASSLDRPVKTSYEQYF.

The sample holds one count of this clone. The chain links TRBV4-3 to TRBJ1-2; unclear D gene. The CDR3 sequence is 13 residues long. The germline CDR1 and CDR2 sequences are LGHNA and YSLEER. V shed 1 base and J shed 7 bases, with 10 bases lying between them. CDR3 sequence reads: CASSQARGSGYTF. In nucleotides, the CDR3 is TGCGCCAGCAGCCAAGCGCGAGGGAGTGGCTACACCTTC.